The 4 T cell receptor beta chains below come from one sample, sequenced in a study of cytomegalovirus exposure and HLA in healthy donors. Primers included in the PCR were 60 Vbeta and 13 Jbeta primers. Data came from immunoSEQ multiplex PCR; TCRdb stores just in-frame clones and leaves some out. The data show tens of thousands of clones, 75% seen once. The sample was PBMCs. These TCRs come from a man aged 40-50 years in good health and CMV-seronegative.

The rearrangement links TRBV4-2 to TRBJ1-4, with 8 bases aligning to TRBD1. Trimming cost V 5 bases and J 4 bases; bases outside gene matches: 6. Looked up from germline, CDR1 is LGHNA and CDR2 is YNFKEQ. The CDR3 covers 15 residues. The CDR3 DNA reads TGTGCCAGCAGCTACGTGGACAGGGATAATGAAAAACTGTTTTTT. Translation gives CASSYVDRDNEKLFF.

In its sample, this clone was seen once. The chain's CDR3 is CASSGHTNTEAFF. The CDR3 nucleotides are TGTGCCAGCAGCGGACACACGAACACTGAAGCTTTCTTT. The chain employs TRBV6-5 and TRBJ1-1; D possibly corresponds to TRBD1 (5 bases). V was shortened by 6 bases and J by 1 base, with 9 bases between the two germline ends. Germline CDR1 reads MNHEY; CDR2 reads SVGAGI. This CDR3 has 13 residues.

CDR3 bases: TGCAGTGCTAGATCCCTGGAGCAGTACTTC. This encodes CSARSLEQYF. The gene calls are TRBV20-1 and TRBJ2-7; D gene ambiguous. Germline values: CDR1 DFQATT, CDR2 SNEGSKA (reference sequence). The CDR3 runs 10 residues. Trimming took off 2 bases at V and 7 bases at J, with 6 bases between the two ends.

The rearrangement uses TRBV2 and TRBJ1-4; a possible D gene is TRBD1 (5 bases). V was pared by 6 bases and J by 7 bases, with 12 bases between. The germline CDR1 and CDR2 sequences are SNHLY and FYNNEI. This CDR3 region has 13 residues. The CDR3 loop reads CASRGIGGEKLFF. The CDR3 nucleotides read TGTGCCAGCAGAGGGATCGGGGGTGAAAAACTGTTTTTT.